The rows below give T cell receptor beta chains drawn from one sample of a study of blood T cell repertoires in COVID-19. Repertoires were generated with immunoSEQ multiplex PCR, while TCRdb's copy carries only in-frame clones and drops some. The sample has 140,000 to 150,000 clones; about 90% are singletons. The specimen was peripheral blood. All receptors come from a man aged 50-60 years who had recovered from COVID-19. Both conserved end residues are part of each CDR3. Each record gives: D gene, J gene, clone size, V gene, CDR3 protein, CDR3 DNA. D genes are given only for firm matches. Clone size is shown for a subset of rows, as once, few, many or a class of expanded clone.

-,TRBJ1-2,few,TRBV7-9,CASSLRGTQPYGYTF,TGTGCCAGCAGCTTAAGGGGGACCCAGCCCTATGGCTACACCTTC
TRBD1,TRBJ2-6,-,TRBV9,CASSIGGQPNSGANVLTF,TGTGCCAGCAGCATAGGGGGACAGCCAAACTCTGGGGCCAACGTCCTGACTTTC
-,TRBJ1-1,-,TRBV6-5,CASSYETTYTEAFF,TGTGCCAGCAGTTACGAGACAACTTACACTGAAGCTTTCTTT
-,TRBJ2-2,-,TRBV27,CASNRQFSNTGELFF,TGTGCCAGCAACAGACAGTTTTCTAACACCGGGGAGCTGTTTTTT
-,TRBJ2-6,-,TRBV18,CASLGTLSGANVLTF,TGTGCCAGCTTAGGGACTCTCTCTGGGGCCAACGTCCTGACTTTC
-,TRBJ1-2,-,TRBV6-5,CASRATVNGGYTF,TGTGCCAGCAGAGCGACAGTGAACGGGGGCTACACCTTC
TRBD1,TRBJ1-5,-,TRBV19,CASTRGQGAHQPQHF,TGTGCCAGTACCCGAGGACAGGGGGCCCATCAGCCCCAGCATTTT
-,TRBJ2-7,-,TRBV6-1,CASSEGRTVSSYEQYF,TGTGCCAGCAGTGAAGGCAGGACAGTTAGCTCCTACGAGCAGTACTTC
-,TRBJ1-2,-,TRBV9,CASSVRSLDYGYTF,TGTGCCAGCAGCGTAAGAAGCCTCGACTATGGCTACACCTTC
TRBD1,TRBJ1-6,once,TRBV4-3,CASSQGDRASSYNSPLHF,TGCGCCAGCAGCCAAGGGGACAGGGCCAGCTCCTATAATTCACCCCTCCACTTT
TRBD2,TRBJ2-2,-,TRBV19,CASRPTYGLAGGSTGELFF,TGTGCCAGCAGACCTACGTACGGACTAGCGGGGGGTAGTACCGGGGAGCTGTTTTTT
-,TRBJ1-3,once,TRBV2,CASSEQAVGSGNTIYF,TGTGCCAGCAGTGAACAGGCAGTAGGATCTGGAAACACCATATATTTT
-,TRBJ2-5,once,TRBV5-1,CASSLAYRGETQYF,TGCGCCAGCAGCTTGGCCTATAGAGGGGAGACCCAGTACTTC
TRBD2,TRBJ2-1,-,TRBV13,CASSLGRASGGGNEQFF,TGTGCCAGCAGCTTAGGCCGGGCTAGCGGGGGAGGCAATGAGCAGTTCTTC
TRBD1,TRBJ1-4,-,TRBV9,CASSVDGGGVGEKLFF,TGTGCCAGCAGCGTAGATGGAGGGGGCGTGGGGGAAAAACTGTTTTTT
TRBD2,TRBJ2-5,-,TRBV7-2,CASSRTSLETQYF,TGTGCCAGCAGCCGGACTAGCTTAGAGACCCAGTACTTC
-,TRBJ1-4,-,TRBV21-1,CASSKTFWTSRMEKLFF,TGTGCCAGCAGCAAAACCTTCTGGACAAGTCGGATGGAAAAACTGTTTTTT
-,TRBJ2-2,-,TRBV4-1,CASSQDSPAGELFF,TGCGCCAGCAGCCAAGATAGTCCGGCCGGGGAGCTGTTTTTT
-,TRBJ1-6,-,TRBV14,CASSLTGNSPLHF,TGTGCCAGCAGCCTTACGGGGAATTCACCCCTCCACTTT
TRBD1,TRBJ2-2,-,TRBV18,CASSPAGTGGNTGELFF,TGTGCCAGCTCACCGGCTGGGACAGGCGGGAACACCGGGGAGCTGTTTTTT
-,TRBJ2-3,-,TRBV2,CANSSGTDTQYF,TGTGCCAACAGCAGCGGCACAGATACGCAGTATTTT
-,TRBJ2-7,few,TRBV11-2,CASSLDDSYEQYF,TGTGCCAGCAGCTTAGACGACAGCTACGAGCAGTACTTC
-,TRBJ1-1,-,TRBV7-9,CASSLALAGNTEAFF,TGTGCCAGCAGCTTAGCGCTGGCGGGGAACACTGAAGCTTTCTTT
-,TRBJ1-3,-,TRBV11-2,CASIMQGGTIYF,TGTGCCAGCATCATGCAGGGCGGCACCATATATTTT
-,TRBJ1-6,-,TRBV7-8,CASSPDRSSYNSPLHF,TGTGCCAGCAGCCCTGACAGGAGCTCCTATAATTCACCCCTCCACTTT
-,TRBJ1-2,-,TRBV4-1,CASSQADRYYGYTF,TGCGCCAGCAGCCAAGCGGACAGATACTATGGCTACACCTTC
TRBD2,TRBJ2-1,-,TRBV7-9,CASSTTGGGLGEQFF,TGTGCCAGCAGTACGACGGGGGGAGGTTTGGGTGAGCAGTTCTTC
TRBD2,TRBJ2-3,-,TRBV11-3,CASSPGTSGDTDTQYF,TGTGCCAGCAGCCCGGGGACTAGCGGGGATACAGATACGCAGTATTTT
TRBD1,TRBJ1-1,-,TRBV5-4,CASSLGQGRRAFF,TGTGCCAGCAGCTTGGGACAGGGCCGGAGGGCTTTCTTT
TRBD1,TRBJ2-7,-,TRBV19,CASKARGSSYEQYF,TGTGCCAGTAAAGCCAGGGGGAGCTCCTACGAGCAGTACTTC
-,TRBJ1-2,-,TRBV10-3,CAISESGEGAYGYTF,TGTGCCATCAGTGAGTCCGGGGAGGGAGCCTATGGCTACACCTTC
-,TRBJ2-1,-,TRBV27,CASSYDRTAMRGDNEQFF,TGTGCCAGCAGTTACGATAGGACAGCGATGAGGGGAGACAATGAGCAGTTCTTC
TRBD2,TRBJ2-7,-,TRBV7-2,CASSYKGTSGTNSYEQYF,TGTGCCAGCAGCTACAAGGGGACTAGCGGGACCAACTCCTACGAGCAGTACTTC
-,TRBJ2-7,-,TRBV14,CASSQEGGYSYEQYF,TGTGCCAGCAGCCAAGAAGGGGGTTACTCCTACGAGCAGTACTTC
TRBD2,TRBJ2-1,-,TRBV5-8,CASSLVLAGASEQFF,TGTGCCAGCAGCTTGGTACTAGCGGGGGCAAGTGAGCAGTTCTTC
-,TRBJ2-3,-,TRBV3-1/TRBV3-2,CASSQDPGGTDTQYF,TGTGCCAGCAGCCAAGATCCGGGGGGCACAGATACGCAGTATTTT
-,TRBJ2-1,-,TRBV10-3,CAVQGRGSSYNEQFF,TGTGCCGTTCAGGGGCGGGGGAGCTCCTACAATGAGCAGTTCTTC
TRBD1,TRBJ1-2,few,TRBV20-1,CSATDREPSF,TGCAGTGCTACCGACAGGGAACCTTCCTTC
TRBD2,TRBJ2-1,few,TRBV5-1,CASKGSETSLNEQFF,TGCGCCAGCAAGGGGTCCGAGACTAGCCTCAATGAGCAGTTCTTC
TRBD1,TRBJ2-7,-,TRBV29-1,CSVVKGANEQYF,TGCAGCGTTGTTAAGGGGGCAAACGAGCAGTACTTC
-,TRBJ2-3,-,TRBV10-3,CATSLEGETYTDTQYF,TGTGCCACGTCTCTTGAGGGGGAGACTTACACAGATACGCAGTATTTT
-,TRBJ1-1,-,TRBV20-1,CSASPSGGHTEAFF,TGCAGTGCTAGTCCATCGGGGGGGCACACTGAAGCTTTCTTT
TRBD1,TRBJ1-2,-,TRBV19,CASSPTQGAAGYTF,TGTGCCAGTAGCCCGACACAGGGGGCAGCTGGCTACACCTTC
-,TRBJ1-1,-,TRBV7-2,CASSLEDRPWSEAFF,TGTGCCAGCAGCTTAGAAGACAGGCCCTGGAGTGAAGCTTTCTTT
-,TRBJ2-7,-,TRBV11-3,CASSLVLHGVYEQYF,TGTGCCAGCAGTTTAGTTCTCCACGGGGTGTACGAGCAGTACTTC
TRBD1,TRBJ1-4,-,TRBV4-3,CASSPGQAEGNEKLFF,TGCGCCAGCAGCCCGGGACAGGCCGAGGGGAATGAAAAACTGTTTTTT